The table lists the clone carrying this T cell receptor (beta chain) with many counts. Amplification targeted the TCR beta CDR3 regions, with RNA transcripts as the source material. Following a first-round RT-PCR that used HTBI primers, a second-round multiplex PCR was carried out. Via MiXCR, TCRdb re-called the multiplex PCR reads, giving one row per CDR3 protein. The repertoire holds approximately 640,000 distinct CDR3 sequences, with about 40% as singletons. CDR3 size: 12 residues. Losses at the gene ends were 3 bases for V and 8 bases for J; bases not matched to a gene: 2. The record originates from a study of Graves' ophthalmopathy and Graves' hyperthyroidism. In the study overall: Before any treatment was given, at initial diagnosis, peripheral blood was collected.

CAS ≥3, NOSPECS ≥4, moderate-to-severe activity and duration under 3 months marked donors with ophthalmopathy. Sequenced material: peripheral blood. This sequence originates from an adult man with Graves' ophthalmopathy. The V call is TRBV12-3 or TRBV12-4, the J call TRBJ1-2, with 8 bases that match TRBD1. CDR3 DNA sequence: TGTGCCAGCAGTTTTTACAGGGGGGGCTACACCTTC. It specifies CASSFYRGGYTF.